This T cell receptor (delta chain) was captured in a study of Vδ1+ human thymocytes. With regard to this clone: Its antigen is as yet unknown.

The CDR3 sequence is 16 residues long. V was shortened by 5 bases and J by 0 bases, with 16 bases between the two germline ends. CDR1 is TSWWSYY and CDR2 is QGS in the germline V gene. Study findings and constraints: In the thymus, TRG and TRD repertoires looked highly polyclonal with Gaussian CDR3 lengths.

Extracted RNA was reverse transcribed into cDNA. Pooled V-gene forward primers with one constant-region reverse primer generated the CDR3 amplicons by multiplex PCR. TCRdb fed the multiplex PCR reads into CATT to redo clone calling. Of over 65,000 delta-chain clones listed, about 35% are singletons. The sequencing sample was made of Vdelta1+ gamma-delta thymocytes from the thymus. Subset given: FACS-sorted CD3+ TCRalphabeta- TCRVdelta1+ TCRVdelta2- thymocytes. V and J are TRDV1 and TRDJ1, with D perhaps TRDD3 (5 bases). This receptor was taken from a boy younger than two who had congenital heart surgery. The CDR3 is CALGTPRGYYTDKLIF. DNA of the CDR3: TGTGCTCTTGGGACCCCCCGGGGGTACTACACCGATAAACTCATCTTT.